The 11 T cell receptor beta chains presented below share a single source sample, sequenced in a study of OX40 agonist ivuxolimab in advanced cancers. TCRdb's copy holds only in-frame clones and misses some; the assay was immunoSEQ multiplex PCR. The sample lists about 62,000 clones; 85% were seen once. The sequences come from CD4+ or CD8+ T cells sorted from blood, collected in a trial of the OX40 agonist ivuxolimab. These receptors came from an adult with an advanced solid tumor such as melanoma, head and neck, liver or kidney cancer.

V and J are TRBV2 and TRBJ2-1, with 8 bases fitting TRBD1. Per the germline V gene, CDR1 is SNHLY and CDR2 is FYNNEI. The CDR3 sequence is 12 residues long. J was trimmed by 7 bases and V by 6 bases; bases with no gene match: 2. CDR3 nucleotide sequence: TGTGCCAGCAGAAGACAGGGGAATGAGCAGTTCTTC. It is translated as CASRRQGNEQFF.

The CDR3 nucleotides read TGTGCCAGCAGCCCTTACGTCCACGTTAACGGGGAGCTGTTTTTT. It specifies CASSPYVHVNGELFF. The rearrangement joins TRBV28 to TRBJ2-2, with D hard to call. The CDR3 consists of 15 residues. The V and J ends lost 6 bases and 7 bases respectively, with 18 bases between them. The germline gives CDR1 MDHEN, CDR2 SYDVKM.

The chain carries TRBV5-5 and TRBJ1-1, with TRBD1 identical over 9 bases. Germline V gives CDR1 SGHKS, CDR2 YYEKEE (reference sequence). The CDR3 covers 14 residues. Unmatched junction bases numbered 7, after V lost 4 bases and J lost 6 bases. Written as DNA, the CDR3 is TGTGCCAGCAGCCGTGGACAGGGGCCGGCTGAAGCTTTCTTT. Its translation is CASSRGQGPAEAFF. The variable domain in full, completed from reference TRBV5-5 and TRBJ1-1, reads DAGVTQSPTHLIKTRGQQVTLRCSPISGHKSVSWYQQVLGQGPQFIFQYYEKEERGRGNFPDRFSARQFPNYSSELNVNALLLGDSALYLCASSRGQGPAEAFFGQGTRLTVV.

The CDR3 DNA sequence: TGTGCCAGCAGTTTATCAGGATATGAGCAGTTCTTC. Amino acids: CASSLSGYEQFF. The genes are TRBV27 and TRBJ2-1, with D unclear. This CDR3 is 12 amino acids long. CDR1 MNHEY and CDR2 SMNVEV come from the germline V gene (reference sequence). Trimming pared 0 bases from V and 8 bases from J, leaving 5 bases between.

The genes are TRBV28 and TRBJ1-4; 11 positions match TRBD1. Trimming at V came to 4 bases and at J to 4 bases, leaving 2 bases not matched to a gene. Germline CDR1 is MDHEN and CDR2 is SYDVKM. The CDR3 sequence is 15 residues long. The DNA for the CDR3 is TGTGCCAGCAGTTGGGACAGGGGGAATAATGAAAAACTGTTTTTT. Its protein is CASSWDRGNNEKLFF.

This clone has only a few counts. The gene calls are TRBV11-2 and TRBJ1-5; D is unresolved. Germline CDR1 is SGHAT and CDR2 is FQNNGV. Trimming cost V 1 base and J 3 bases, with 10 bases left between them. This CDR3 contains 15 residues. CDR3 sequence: CASSLGRSHNQPQHF. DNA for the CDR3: TGTGCCAGCAGCTTAGGCCGGAGCCACAATCAGCCCCAGCATTTT.

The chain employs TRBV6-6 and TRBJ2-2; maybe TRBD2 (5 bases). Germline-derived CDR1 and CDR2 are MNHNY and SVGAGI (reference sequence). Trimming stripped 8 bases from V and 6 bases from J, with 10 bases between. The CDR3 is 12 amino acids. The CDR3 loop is CASQRVAGELFF. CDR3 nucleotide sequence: TGTGCCAGCCAGAGGGTGGCCGGGGAGCTGTTTTTT.

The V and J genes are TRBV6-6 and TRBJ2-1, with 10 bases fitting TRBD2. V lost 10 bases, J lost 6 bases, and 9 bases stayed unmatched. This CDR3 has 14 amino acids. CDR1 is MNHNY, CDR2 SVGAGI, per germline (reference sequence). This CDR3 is CATSAGGPGNEQFF. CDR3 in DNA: TGTGCCACCTCAGCGGGAGGGCCGGGCAATGAGCAGTTCTTC.

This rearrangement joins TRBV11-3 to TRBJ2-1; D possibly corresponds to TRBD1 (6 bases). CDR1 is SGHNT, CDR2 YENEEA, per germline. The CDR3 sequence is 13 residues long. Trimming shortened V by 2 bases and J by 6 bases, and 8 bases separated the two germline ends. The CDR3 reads CASSLNRVNEQFF. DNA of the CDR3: TGTGCCAGCAGCTTAAACAGGGTCAATGAGCAGTTCTTC.

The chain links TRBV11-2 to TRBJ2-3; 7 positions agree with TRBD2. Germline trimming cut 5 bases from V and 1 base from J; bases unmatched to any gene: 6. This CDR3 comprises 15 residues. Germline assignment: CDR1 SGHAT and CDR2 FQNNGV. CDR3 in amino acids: CASSPIAGRTDTQYF. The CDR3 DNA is TGTGCCAGCAGCCCTATAGCGGGCCGCACAGATACGCAGTATTTT.

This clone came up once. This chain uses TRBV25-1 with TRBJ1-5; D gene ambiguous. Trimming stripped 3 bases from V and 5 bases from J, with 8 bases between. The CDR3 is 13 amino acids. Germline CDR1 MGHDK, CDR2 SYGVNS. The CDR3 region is CASSDMGYQPQHF. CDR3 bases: TGTGCCAGCAGTGACATGGGCTATCAGCCCCAGCATTTT.